A single sample gave rise to the 31 T cell receptor beta chains below, sequenced in a study of neurological immune-mediated disorders. Time point: technical triplicate 3. TCRdb reprocessed the 5' RACE reads with MiXCR, giving one entry per CDR3 protein. The sample yields about 30,000 distinct CDR3 sequences, about 16% seen once. The sample consisted of CD4+ T cells from blood. These receptor sequences come from a female donor with HTLV-1-associated myelopathy (HAM/TSP).

This clonotype was counted ten times or more. The chain uses TRBV12-3 or TRBV12-4 and TRBJ1-2; D is ambiguous. The V gene lost 7 bases and the J gene lost 0 bases, with 15 bases spanning the gap. The CDR3 length is 15 residues. As DNA, the CDR3 is TGTGCCAGCACCCCGGGCCCTTTAGCTAACTATGGCTACACCTTC. Its translation is CASTPGPLANYGYTF.

This clonotype showed up many times. The chain employs TRBV6-5 and TRBJ2-6; no firm D call. Trimming took 4 bases from V and 5 from J, leaving 6 bases between them. CDR3 length: 13 residues. Germline loops: CDR1 MNHEY, CDR2 SVGAGI. The chain's CDR3 is CASSFDRANVLTF. The DNA for the CDR3 is TGTGCCAGCAGTTTTGATCGGGCCAACGTCCTGACTTTC.

This clonotype occurred many times. The J gene is TRBJ1-2, the V gene TRBV15, with D unclear. Deletions cut 1 base from V and 6 bases from J, with 9 bases between. Germline CDR1 reads LNHNV; CDR2 reads YYDKDF (reference sequence). This CDR3 spans 13 amino acids. The CDR3 region has the DNA TGTGCCACCAGCAGAGTAGCGGGTGATGGCTACACCTTC. As protein: CATSRVAGDGYTF.

The count of this clonotype is one. With a much larger clone just one base away, this may be a read error. V is TRBV6-4 and J is TRBJ2-1, with 7 bases that match TRBD2. V dropped 6 bases and J dropped 1; count of bases not matched to a gene: 12. From germline, CDR1 is MRHNA and CDR2 SNTAGT. The CDR3 totals 17 residues. CDR3 sequence reads: CASSPRTRGASYNEQFF. The CDR3, as DNA: TGTGCCAGCAGCCCCAGGACTAGAGGGGCGTCCTACAATGAGCAGTTCTTC.

Ten or more counts support this clonotype. The chain links TRBV5-1 to TRBJ2-5, with D perhaps TRBD1 (6 bases). V gave up 0 bases and J gave up 2 bases, with 11 bases separating them. Looked up from germline, CDR1 is SGHRS and CDR2 is YFSETQ. The CDR3 has 15 residues. In DNA form, the CDR3 reads TGCGCCAGCAGCTTGGGGGGGCTTGATCAAGAGACCCAGTACTTC. Residues: CASSLGGLDQETQYF.

This clonotype appeared many times. The gene calls are TRBV5-1 and TRBJ2-1; 8 nucleotides align to TRBD2. The CDR3 covers 16 residues. Germline CDR1 reads SGHRS; CDR2 reads YFSETQ. J gave up 4 bases and V 0 bases, and 6 bases lay outside the gene matches. In DNA, the CDR3 is TGCGCCAGCAGCTTGGCCACAGCGGGGGCGTACAATGAGCAGTTCTTC. This translates into CASSLATAGAYNEQFF.

Within the sample, this clonotype is medium-sized. The chain is built from TRBV20-1 and TRBJ2-3; no reliable D call. This CDR3 has 12 amino acids. Germline CDR1 and CDR2: DFQATT and SNEGSKA (reference sequence). The ends were cut back, 3 bases at V and 4 bases at J, with 8 bases in the middle. CDR3 coding DNA: TGCAGTGCTAGTAGTGGGCCAGATACGCAGTATTTT. It translates to CSASSGPDTQYF.

This clonotype was observed at least ten times. The V call is TRBV5-1, the J call TRBJ1-1; D perhaps matches TRBD1 (5 bases). The V end lost 0 bases, the J end lost 4 bases, and 16 bases lay between the germline ends. The CDR3 is 16 amino acids. Germline assignment: CDR1 SGHRS and CDR2 YFSETQ. The DNA of the CDR3 is TGCGCCAGCAGCTTGGGCAGGGTGACGCTGGGCACTGAAGCTTTCTTT. Translation gives CASSLGRVTLGTEAFF.

This clonotype was detected ten times or more. The rearrangement uses TRBV29-1 and TRBJ1-2, with 9 bases aligning to TRBD1. With 4 bases clipped from V and 6 bases from J, the junction kept 3 bases outside the gene matches. The CDR3 runs 12 residues. Germline loops: CDR1 SQVTM, CDR2 ANQGSEA. Here the CDR3 reads CSVGGQGNGYTF. The DNA of the CDR3 is TGCAGCGTTGGGGGACAGGGCAATGGCTACACCTTC.

In this sample, this clonotype turned up many times. The DNA for the CDR3 is TGCAGTGCCAAGCGGGGGGGGGCCATGGATACGCAGTATTTT. Its protein product is CSAKRGGAMDTQYF. The genes are TRBV20-1 and TRBJ2-3, with 10 bases fitting TRBD2. The CDR3 loop spans 14 amino acids. The germline gives CDR1 DFQATT, CDR2 SNEGSKA (reference sequence). Trimming removed 6 bases from V and 6 bases from J; junction bases left unmatched: 9.

This clonotype was detected ten times or more. The genes are TRBV4-1 and TRBJ2-1, with TRBD2 matching 9 bases. CDR1 is MGHRA, CDR2 YSYEKL, per germline. The CDR3 runs 17 residues. The ends lost 4 bases at V and 3 bases at J; junction bases unmatched: 10. The chain's CDR3 is CASSRTPLAGDYNEQFF. The CDR3 nucleotides are TGCGCCAGCAGCCGCACCCCATTAGCGGGAGACTACAATGAGCAGTTCTTC.

This clonotype occurred many times. This rearrangement joins TRBV10-3 to TRBJ2-3; TRBD2 aligns across 15 bases. Germline-derived CDR1 and CDR2 are ENHRY and SYGVKD. The length of the CDR3 is 18 residues. V was clipped by 8 bases and J by 4 bases; unmatched bases: 13. DNA for the CDR3: TGTGCCATCTCTCCGGGACTAGCGGGGGGCTTATCCGCAGATACGCAGTATTTT. This codes for CAISPGLAGGLSADTQYF.

There are many counts of this clonotype. The chain is built from TRBV28 and TRBJ2-1; D unresolved. Trimming removed 1 base from V and 2 bases from J, with 12 bases in between. Germline assignment: CDR1 MDHEN and CDR2 SYDVKM. This CDR3 region has 16 residues. In DNA form, the CDR3 reads TGTGCCAGCAGTTTATTGCGGAATACCCCCTACAATGAGCAGTTCTTC. Residues: CASSLLRNTPYNEQFF.

By share of the sample, this clonotype is medium-sized. As DNA, the CDR3 is TGTGCCAGCAGCGCCGCTAGCGGGAGGGCCCACTCCTACGAGCAGTACTTC. Translation gives CASSAASGRAHSYEQYF. The chain joins TRBV7-9 to TRBJ2-7, with 12 nucleotides matching TRBD2. The CDR3 sequence is 17 residues long. The trim removed 5 bases at V and 0 bases at J, leaving 8 bases unmatched. The germline V gene encodes CDR1 SEHNR and CDR2 FQNEAQ (reference sequence).

This clonotype was seen many times. The genes are TRBV25-1 and TRBJ2-1, with 12 nucleotides matching TRBD2. The CDR3 has 15 amino acids. J gave up 8 bases and V 8 bases, and 10 bases lay outside the gene matches. Germline V lookup: CDR1 MGHDK, CDR2 SYGVNS. The CDR3 sequence: CASLYTSGGKDEQFF. The CDR3 nucleotides are TGTGCCAGCCTTTATACTAGCGGGGGGAAGGATGAGCAGTTCTTC.

This clonotype came up many times. V usage is TRBV6-2 or TRBV6-3 and J usage is TRBJ2-5, with D possibly called TRBD1 or TRBD2 (5 bases each). Trimming cost V 6 bases and J 2 bases, with 22 bases left between them. The CDR3 covers 17 residues. CDR1 and CDR2 (germline): MNHEY, SVGEGT. The CDR3 DNA is TGTGCCAGCAGCTCGGATAGCCGATGGGGGTGGCAAGAGACCCAGTACTTC. As protein: CASSSDSRWGWQETQYF.

The rearrangement links TRBV14 to TRBJ2-7; 7 positions agree with TRBD2. The CDR3 is made up of 14 amino acids. V trimming: 1 base; J trimming: 6 bases; junction bases outside the gene matches: 6. Germline-derived CDR1 and CDR2 are SGHDN and FVKESK. The CDR3 DNA reads as TGTGCCAGCAGCCAAGGCGGGAGTGGATCCGAGCAGTACTTC. Translating it yields CASSQGGSGSEQYF.

This clonotype turned up a few times. V is TRBV30 and J is TRBJ1-6, with D uncertain. Germline values: CDR1 GTSNPN, CDR2 SVGIG (reference sequence). CDR3 length: 15 amino acids. V lost 4 bases and J 4 bases, leaving 14 bases between the germline ends. This CDR3 reads CAWTSSVAYNSPLHF. The CDR3 DNA reads TGTGCCTGGACGTCCTCGGTAGCTTATAATTCACCCCTCCACTTT.

This clonotype appeared many times. This chain joins TRBV5-1 and TRBJ2-3, with D unclear. The CDR3 loop spans 15 amino acids. Trimming took off 0 bases at V and 1 base at J, with 9 bases between the two ends. Looked up from germline, CDR1 is SGHRS and CDR2 is YFSETQ. CDR3 nucleotides: TGCGCCAGCAGCTTGGAAGGCGCCCGCACAGATACGCAGTATTTT. Translated, it gives CASSLEGARTDTQYF.

This clonotype was found many times. The J gene is TRBJ2-3, the V gene TRBV7-6, with 10 bases matching TRBD1. J gave up 5 bases and V 0 bases, and 11 bases lay outside the gene matches. CDR3 length: 18 residues. Looked up from germline, CDR1 is SGHVS and CDR2 is FNYEAQ. The CDR3 DNA follows: TGTGCCAGCAGCTTAGCTATTCTTGACAGGGGGCGAGAAGATACGCAGTATTTT. Protein product: CASSLAILDRGREDTQYF. Based on the CDR3 plus reference TRBV7-6 and TRBJ2-3, the full variable domain is GAGVSQSPRYKVTKRGQDVALRCDPISGHVSLYWYRQALGQGPEFLTYFNYEAQQDKSGLPNDRFSAERPEGSISTLTIQRTEQRDSAMYRCASSLAILDRGREDTQYFGPGTRLTVL.

This clonotype was observed at least ten times. DNA for the CDR3: TGCGCCAGCAGCCAAGTCCCGGGACTAGCGGGGGGAGATACGCAGTATTTT. Translated: CASSQVPGLAGGDTQYF. The J gene is TRBJ2-3, the V gene TRBV4-3; 15 bases match TRBD2. The V gene end was trimmed by 1 base and the J gene end by 5 bases; junction bases not matched to a gene: 4. The CDR3 has 17 residues. Germline V gene sequence: CDR1 LGHNA, CDR2 YSLEER.

This clonotype was picked up many times. The chain recombines TRBV15 with TRBJ1-2; TRBD1 matches at 7 bases. With 1 base clipped from V and 6 bases from J, the junction kept 8 bases outside the gene matches. CDR3 length: 15 residues. The germline CDR1 and CDR2 sequences are LNHNV and YYDKDF (reference sequence). The CDR3 sequence is CATSRAARGADGYTF. The CDR3 DNA reads TGTGCCACCAGCAGAGCAGCCAGGGGGGCCGATGGCTACACCTTC.

This clonotype has ten or more counts. This rearrangement joins TRBV5-1 to TRBJ2-2; 8 bases fit TRBD2. The V segment lost 7 bases and the J segment 3 bases; nucleotides outside the gene matches: 5. The CDR3 is 14 residues long. From germline, CDR1 is SGHRS and CDR2 YFSETQ. The CDR3 is CASVLADDTGELFF. The CDR3 DNA reads TGCGCCAGCGTACTAGCGGATGACACCGGGGAGCTGTTTTTT. The full variable domain, in which reference TRBV5-1 and TRBJ2-2 provide the parts outside the CDR3, is KAGVTQTPRYLIKTRGQQVTLSCSPISGHRSVSWYQQTPGQGLQFLFEYFSETQRNKGNFPGRFSGRQFSNSRSEMNVSTLELGDSALYLCASVLADDTGELFFGEGSRLTVL.

This clonotype was detected many times. The rearrangement uses TRBV5-1 and TRBJ2-3, with 13 nucleotides matching TRBD2. The V gene's germline CDR1 is SGHRS and CDR2 YFSETQ. The CDR3 loop spans 21 amino acids. V shed 2 bases, J shed 2 bases, and the junction held 17 bases outside the gene matches. The CDR3 nucleotides are TGCGCCAGCAGCTTAACGGGACAGTTGACCGGGACTAGCGGGAACACAGATACGCAGTATTTT. Amino acid sequence: CASSLTGQLTGTSGNTDTQYF.

This rearrangement joins TRBV3-1 to TRBJ2-7; the D gene is possibly TRBD2 (6 bases). The CDR3 loop spans 13 amino acids. Germline values: CDR1 LGHDT, CDR2 YNNKEL (reference sequence). Trimming took off 8 bases at V and 3 bases at J, with 14 bases between the two ends. The CDR3, as DNA: TGTGCCAGCCCCATAGGGCGGGACTACGAGCAGTACTTC. It specifies CASPIGRDYEQYF.

In this sample, this clonotype turned up many times. The V and J genes are TRBV12-3 or TRBV12-4 and TRBJ2-2, with TRBD1 as a possible D gene (6 bases). Trimming removed 1 base from V and 4 bases from J, with 10 bases in between. The CDR3 extends over 15 amino acids. CDR3 loop: CASSLVTDSTGELFF. DNA for the CDR3: TGTGCCAGCAGTTTAGTCACGGACAGCACCGGGGAGCTGTTTTTT.

This clonotype was recorded at least ten times. The genes are TRBV7-8 and TRBJ2-7; TRBD2 aligns across 9 bases. This CDR3 spans 13 amino acids. J lost 2 bases, V lost 6 bases, and 2 bases had no gene match. Germline loops: CDR1 SGHVS, CDR2 FQNEAQ. DNA for the CDR3: TGTGCCAGCAGTGTAGCGGGAGCCTACGAGCAGTACTTC. Its protein is CASSVAGAYEQYF.

This clonotype was seen ten or more times. The V and J genes are TRBV9 and TRBJ2-1; D perhaps matches TRBD2 (5 bases). Germline lookup yields CDR1 SGDLS and CDR2 YYNGEE. Trimming took off 3 bases at V and 4 bases at J, with 14 bases between the two ends. The CDR3 has 15 amino acids. The CDR3 loop is CASSAEGYSYNEQFF. The CDR3 DNA follows: TGTGCCAGCAGCGCAGAGGGCTACTCGTACAATGAGCAGTTCTTC.

On this clonotype: Since a much larger clone is just one base distant, this may be a read error. This rearrangement joins TRBV5-1 to TRBJ2-2; D is possibly TRBD1 (6 bases). V was clipped by 2 bases and J by 6 bases, with 14 bases between them. The CDR3 loop spans 15 amino acids. CDR1 is SGHRS, CDR2 YFSETQ, per germline. CDR3: CASSLQQGTSGELFF. The DNA of the CDR3 is TGCGCCAGCAGCTTACAACAGGGTACGTCCGGGGAGCTGTTTTTT. Looking up the rest from reference TRBV5-1 and TRBJ2-2 gives the full variable domain: KAGVTQTPRYLIKTRGQQVTLSCSPISGHRSVSWYQQTPGQGLQFLFEYFSETQRNKGNFPGRFSGRQFSNSRSEMNVSTLELGDSALYLCASSLQQGTSGELFFGEGSRLTVL.

This clonotype was found many times. The rearrangement links TRBV7-9 to TRBJ1-1; the D is unclear. CDR3 size: 12 residues. The V and J ends lost 2 bases and 1 base respectively, with 2 bases between them. The germline V gene encodes CDR1 SEHNR and CDR2 FQNEAQ (reference sequence). The CDR3 DNA follows: TGTGCCAGCAGCTTACAGAACACTGAAGCTTTCTTT. It translates to CASSLQNTEAFF.

This clonotype was detected ten times or more. The chain couples TRBV12-3 or TRBV12-4 to TRBJ2-1; 8 bases align to TRBD2. V gave up 4 bases and J gave up 5 bases; unmatched junction bases: 7. The CDR3 has 15 residues. The chain's CDR3 is CASSWSGSMHNEQFF. CDR3 nucleotide sequence: TGTGCCAGCAGTTGGAGCGGGAGTATGCACAATGAGCAGTTCTTC.